The clone carrying this T cell receptor (beta chain) has at least ten counts. The antigen is not known. This specimen comes from a study of CD8 T cells in ankylosing spondylitis. Study-level results: Disease-linked clones reportedly concentrated significantly in matched ankylosing spondylitis synovial fluid. Within ankylosing spondylitis blood, a TCR beta motif made up of several highly homologous variants appeared to be characteristic.

TCRdb ran MiXCR on the 5' RACE reads and lists one entry per CDR3 protein. The repertoire holds tens of thousands of distinct CDR3 sequences, with 5.3% as singletons. This clonotype was obtained from a male donor with ankylosing spondylitis or in good health (not recorded which). The sequenced material came from blood, either unsorted or a sorted T cell fraction (not recorded which).

DNA for the CDR3: TGTGCCAGCAGCTTAGGCGAGAACACTGAAGCTTTCTTT. This gives the protein CASSLGENTEAFF. The chain is built from TRBV5-5 and TRBJ1-1; D call uncertain. CDR1 SGHKS and CDR2 YYEKEE come from the germline V gene (reference sequence). The CDR3 has 13 amino acids. V dropped 2 bases and J dropped 1 base, with 6 bases sitting between them. Full variable domain (outside the CDR3, taken from reference TRBV5-5 and TRBJ1-1): DAGVTQSPTHLIKTRGQQVTLRCSPISGHKSVSWYQQVLGQGPQFIFQYYEKEERGRGNFPDRFSARQFPNYSSELNVNALLLGDSALYLCASSLGENTEAFFGQGTRLTVV.